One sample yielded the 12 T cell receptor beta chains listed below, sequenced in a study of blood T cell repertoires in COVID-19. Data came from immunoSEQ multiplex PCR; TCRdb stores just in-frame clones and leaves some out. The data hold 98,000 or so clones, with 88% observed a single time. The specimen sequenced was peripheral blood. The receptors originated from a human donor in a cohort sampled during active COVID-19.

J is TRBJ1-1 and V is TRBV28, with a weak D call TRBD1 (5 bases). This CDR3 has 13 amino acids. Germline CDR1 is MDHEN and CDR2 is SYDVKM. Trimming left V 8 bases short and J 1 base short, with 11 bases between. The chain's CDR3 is CASQRQPNTEAFF. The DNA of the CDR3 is TGTGCCAGCCAGCGACAGCCGAACACTGAAGCTTTCTTT. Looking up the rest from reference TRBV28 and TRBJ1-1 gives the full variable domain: DVKVTQSSRYLVKRTGEKVFLECVQDMDHENMFWYRQDPGLGLRLIYFSYDVKMKEKGDIPEGYSVSREKKERFSLILESASTNQTSMYLCASQRQPNTEAFFGQGTRLTVV.

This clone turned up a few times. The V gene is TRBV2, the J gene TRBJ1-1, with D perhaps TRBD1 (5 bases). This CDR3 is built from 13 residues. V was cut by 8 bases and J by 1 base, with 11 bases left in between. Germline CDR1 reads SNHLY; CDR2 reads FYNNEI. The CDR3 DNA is TGTGCCAGCGACTTAGGGGAGAACACTGAAGCTTTCTTT. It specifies CASDLGENTEAFF.

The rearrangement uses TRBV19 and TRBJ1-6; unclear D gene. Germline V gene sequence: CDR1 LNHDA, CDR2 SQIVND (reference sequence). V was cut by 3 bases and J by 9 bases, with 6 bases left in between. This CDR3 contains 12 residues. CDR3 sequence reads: CASSIRGSPLHF. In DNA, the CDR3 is TGTGCCAGTAGTATTCGCGGTTCACCCCTCCACTTT.

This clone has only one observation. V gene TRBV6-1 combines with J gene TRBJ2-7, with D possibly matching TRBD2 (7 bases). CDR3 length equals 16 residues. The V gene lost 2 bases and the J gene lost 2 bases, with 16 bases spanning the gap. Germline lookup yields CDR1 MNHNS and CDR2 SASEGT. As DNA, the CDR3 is TGTGCCAGCAGTGAATATACGGGGGGCTCAACCTACGAGCAGTACTTC. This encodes CASSEYTGGSTYEQYF.

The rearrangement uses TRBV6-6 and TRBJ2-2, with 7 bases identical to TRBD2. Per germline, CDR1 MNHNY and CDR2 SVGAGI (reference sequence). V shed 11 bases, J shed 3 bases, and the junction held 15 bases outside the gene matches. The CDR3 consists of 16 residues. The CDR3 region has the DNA TGTGCCTCAATCCCCGGGCTAGCGGCCCACACCGGGGAGCTGTTTTTT. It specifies CASIPGLAAHTGELFF.

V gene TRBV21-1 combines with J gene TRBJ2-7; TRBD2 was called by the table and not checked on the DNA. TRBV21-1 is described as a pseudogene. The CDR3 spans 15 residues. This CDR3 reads CASSKASSGTYEQYF. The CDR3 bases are TGTGCCAGCAGCAAAGCCTCTAGCGGTACCTACGAGCAGTACTTC.

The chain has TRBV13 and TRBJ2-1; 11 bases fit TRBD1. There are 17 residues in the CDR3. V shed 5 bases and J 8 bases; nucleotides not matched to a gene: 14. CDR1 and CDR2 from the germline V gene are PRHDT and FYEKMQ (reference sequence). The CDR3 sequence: CASSVRLSDRGLDEQFF. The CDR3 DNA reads TGTGCCAGCAGCGTCCGTCTCTCGGACAGGGGGCTGGATGAGCAGTTCTTC. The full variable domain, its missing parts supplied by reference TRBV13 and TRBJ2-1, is AAGVIQSPRHLIKEKRETATLKCYPIPRHDTVYWYQQGPGQDPQFLISFYEKMQSDKGSIPDRFSAQQFSDYHSELNMSSLELGDSALYFCASSVRLSDRGLDEQFFGPGTRLTVL.

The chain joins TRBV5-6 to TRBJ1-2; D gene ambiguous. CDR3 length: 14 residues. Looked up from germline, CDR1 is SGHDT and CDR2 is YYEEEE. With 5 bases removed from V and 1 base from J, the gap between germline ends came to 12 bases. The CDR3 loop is CASRLNGGNYGYTF. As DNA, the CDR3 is TGTGCCAGCAGGCTGAATGGCGGTAACTATGGCTACACCTTC. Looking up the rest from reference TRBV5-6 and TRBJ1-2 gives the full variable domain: DAGVTQSPTHLIKTRGQQVTLRCSPKSGHDTVSWYQQALGQGPQFIFQYYEEEERQRGNFPDRFSGHQFPNYSSELNVNALLLGDSALYLCASRLNGGNYGYTFGSGTRLTVV.

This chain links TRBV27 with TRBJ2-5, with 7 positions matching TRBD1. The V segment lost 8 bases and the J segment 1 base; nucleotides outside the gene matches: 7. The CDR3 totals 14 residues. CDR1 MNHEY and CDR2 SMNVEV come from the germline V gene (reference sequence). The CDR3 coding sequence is TGTGCCAGCTCAAAAGGGGGCAGCCAAGAGACCCAGTACTTC. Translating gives CASSKGGSQETQYF.

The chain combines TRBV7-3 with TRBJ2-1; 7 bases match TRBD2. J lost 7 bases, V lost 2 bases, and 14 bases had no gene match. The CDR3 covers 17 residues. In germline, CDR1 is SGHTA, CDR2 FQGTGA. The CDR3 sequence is CASSLSGSGEGPNEQFF. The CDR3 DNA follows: TGTGCCAGCAGCTTATCGGGAAGTGGGGAGGGCCCGAATGAGCAGTTCTTC.

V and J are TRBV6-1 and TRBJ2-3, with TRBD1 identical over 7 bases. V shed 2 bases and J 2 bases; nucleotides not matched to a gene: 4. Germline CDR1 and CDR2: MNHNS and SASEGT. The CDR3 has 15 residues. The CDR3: CASSEPGTVTDTQYF. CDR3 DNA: TGTGCCAGCAGTGAACCCGGGACAGTCACAGATACGCAGTATTTT.

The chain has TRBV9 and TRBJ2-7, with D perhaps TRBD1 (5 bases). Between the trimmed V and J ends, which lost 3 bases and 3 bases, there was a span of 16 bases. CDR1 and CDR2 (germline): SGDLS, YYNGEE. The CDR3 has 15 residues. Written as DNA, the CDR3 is TGTGCCAGCAGCGCCCGTCCAGGGAAAGACTACGAGCAGTACTTC. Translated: CASSARPGKDYEQYF.